The clone carrying this T cell receptor beta chain has just a few counts. This record comes from a study of T-cell reconstitution after alpha-beta-depleted transplantation in children. This CDR3 comprises 14 residues. The V gene's germline CDR1 is WNHNN and CDR2 SYGVQD (reference sequence). V lost 4 bases and J lost 2; bases outside the gene matches: 3. This sample's TCRbeta library carried unique molecular identifier barcodes. TCRdb redid the calling of the PCR reads with MiXCR, one entry per CDR3 protein. The sample lists hundreds of thousands of distinct CDR3 sequences; around 23% were seen once. V is TRBV10-1 and J is TRBJ2-3; 7 nucleotides line up with TRBD1. The receptor comes from a boy younger than two who had a stem cell transplant for acute myeloid leukemia, so the T cells may come from the graft donor. The specimen was PBMCs, mostly from graft donor cells, collected 360 days after TCRalphabeta/CD19-depleted stem cell transplant. The CDR3 is CASSADRTTDTQYF. The CDR3 DNA reads as TGCGCCAGCAGTGCGGACAGGACCACAGATACGCAGTATTTT.